This TCR beta chain originates from a study of shared clonotypes between healthy human individuals. Whole-study findings and limits: Generation probabilities of non-shared clonotypes were lower (relative to those shared by all four donors). Memory subsets had estimated richness that was generally smaller than that of naive subsets. The naive CD4 repertoires of a handful of donors were compared, and around 5% of clonotypes were shared.

Produced via immunoSEQ multiplex PCR; TCRdb's table is partial and in-frame only. The table includes about a million clones, over 75% detected once. Germline loops: CDR1 MDHEN, CDR2 SYDVKM. V lost 3 bases to trimming and J lost 7 bases; unmatched junction nucleotides: 10. CDR3 length: 16 residues. Into CD45RA+ naive and CD45RA-negative memory subsets, the CD4+ cells were split. As to this clone: The antigen remains undetermined.

V gene TRBV28 combines with J gene TRBJ1-5; the match to TRBD1 covers 9 bases. The receptor was isolated from a man aged 18 to 30 in good health. Material for sequencing was memory CD4+ T cells sorted from blood. Subset of the sample: CD45RA-negative fraction. The CDR3 DNA reads as TGTGCCAGCAGTTTTGCTGGGACAGGGATTGGACAGCCCCAGCATTTT. This encodes CASSFAGTGIGQPQHF.